A selection of T cell receptor beta chains follows, all from one sample in a study of T cell responses to AZD1222 COVID-19 vaccine. Data came from immunoSEQ multiplex PCR; TCRdb stores just in-frame clones and leaves some out. The sample records roughly 190,000 clones, approximately 89% being singletons. The starting material was peripheral blood, obtained 28 days after the second AZD1222 dose. Source of these receptors: an adult who received the AZD1222 COVID-19 vaccine. Each CDR3 is given with its conserved first and last residue. The D gene is left open where the match is weak. For some rows the clone size is stated as once, few or many, or as a class when expanded; others skip it.

TRBD1	.	TRBV5-4	TRBJ1-1	CASRHRDRNTEAFF	TGTGCCAGCAGACATCGGGACAGGAACACTGAAGCTTTCTTT
TRBD1	few	TRBV10-3	TRBJ2-5	CAIRNRDRGVETQYF	TGTGCCATCAGGAACCGGGACAGGGGAGTTGAGACCCAGTACTTC
.	.	TRBV5-1	TRBJ1-1	CASSLVEGRTEAFF	TGCGCCAGCAGCTTGGTCGAGGGGCGCACTGAAGCTTTCTTT
TRBD1	.	TRBV14	TRBJ2-4	CASSAGQVVGKNIQYF	TGTGCCAGCAGCGCGGGACAGGTGGTAGGCAAAAACATTCAGTACTTC
.	.	TRBV4-1	TRBJ2-7	CASSQTGPGDEQYF	TGCGCCAGCAGCCAGACAGGCCCAGGGGACGAGCAGTACTTC
TRBD1	.	TRBV7-9	TRBJ1-5	CASSSSTGDGFSNQPQHF	TGTGCCAGCAGCTCCTCAACAGGGGACGGCTTTAGCAATCAGCCCCAGCATTTT
TRBD2	.	TRBV7-2	TRBJ2-7	CASSLEVSSGNVGSYEQYF	TGTGCCAGCAGCTTAGAAGTGTCTAGCGGAAACGTCGGGTCCTACGAGCAGTACTTC
.	.	TRBV10-1	TRBJ1-4	CASTEGPTTNEKLFF	TGCGCCAGCACCGAGGGGCCGACAACTAATGAAAAACTGTTTTTT
.	.	TRBV9	TRBJ2-7	CASSVEGTDSYEQYF	TGTGCCAGCAGCGTGGAGGGGACAGACTCCTACGAGCAGTACTTC
TRBD1	.	TRBV5-1	TRBJ2-7	CASSYGQGEKYF	TGCGCCAGCAGCTACGGACAGGGGGAAAAGTACTTC
.	once	TRBV6-4	TRBJ1-4	CASSAEGNINEKLFF	TGTGCCAGCAGCGCCGAGGGAAACATTAATGAAAAACTGTTTTTT
TRBD1	once	TRBV19	TRBJ1-6	CASSTGQGSSPLHF	TGTGCCAGTAGTACAGGACAGGGGTCGTCACCCCTCCACTTT
.	.	TRBV5-1	TRBJ2-1	CASSLGPPSEQFF	TGCGCCAGCAGCTTGGGCCCCCCCAGTGAGCAGTTCTTC
.	.	TRBV3-1/TRBV3-2	TRBJ1-2	CASSYREPFYGYTF	TGTGCCAGCAGTTACAGGGAGCCTTTCTATGGCTACACCTTC
TRBD1	.	TRBV4-2	TRBJ2-5	CASSQSGQKETQYF	TGTGCCAGCAGCCAATCGGGACAGAAAGAGACCCAGTACTTC
.	.	TRBV24-1	TRBJ2-2	CATSDYAQGGTGELFF	TGTGCCACCAGTGATTACGCACAGGGAGGCACCGGGGAGCTGTTTTTT
.	.	TRBV11-2	TRBJ2-1	CASSLESIYNEQFF	TGTGCCAGCAGCTTAGAGAGTATCTACAATGAGCAGTTCTTC
TRBD2	.	TRBV2	TRBJ2-7	CASSRGLAGGYEQYF	TGTGCCAGCAGTCGTGGACTAGCGGGGGGCTACGAGCAGTACTTC
TRBD1	.	TRBV7-2	TRBJ1-2	CASSFSTGIGYTF	TGTGCCAGCAGCTTTTCGACAGGGATTGGCTACACCTTC
.	.	TRBV28	TRBJ1-2	CASIRDGNYGYTF	TGTGCCAGCATCCGGGACGGGAACTATGGCTACACCTTC
.	.	TRBV10-1	TRBJ2-1	CASSGVDYNEQFF	TGCGCCAGCAGTGGGGTTGACTACAATGAGCAGTTCTTC
.	.	TRBV27	TRBJ2-5	CASSFGRPPETQYF	TGTGCCAGCAGTTTTGGCCGGCCCCCAGAGACCCAGTACTTC
TRBD2	.	TRBV2	TRBJ2-7	CASSSWLAGYEQYF	TGTGCCAGCAGTTCGTGGCTAGCGGGTTACGAGCAGTACTTC
.	.	TRBV10-2	TRBJ1-2	CASSALNSNYGYTF	TGCGCCAGCAGTGCCCTCAACTCTAACTATGGCTACACCTTC
.	.	TRBV28	TRBJ1-2	CASSPPNRDYGYTF	TGTGCCAGCAGCCCACCGAACAGGGACTATGGCTACACCTTC
.	few	TRBV11-3	TRBJ2-7	CASSPPRDITSYEQYF	TGTGCCAGCAGCCCCCCCCGGGACATCACCTCCTACGAGCAGTACTTC
TRBD1	once	TRBV18	TRBJ1-2	CASSPDRGHYGYTF	TGTGCCAGCTCACCGGACAGGGGGCACTATGGCTACACCTTC
TRBD1	.	TRBV2	TRBJ1-1	CASSRQGRTEAFF	TGTGCCAGCAGTAGACAGGGGAGGACTGAAGCTTTCTTT
.	.	TRBV11-3	TRBJ2-1	CASSSHRDFFSYNEQFF	TGTGCCAGCAGCTCCCACCGGGACTTTTTCTCCTACAATGAGCAGTTCTTC
.	.	TRBV12-3/TRBV12-4	TRBJ1-1	CASSFRENTEAFF	TGTGCCAGCAGTTTTAGGGAGAACACTGAAGCTTTCTTT
TRBD1	.	TRBV5-1	TRBJ1-1	CASSRYRGQNTEAFF	TGCGCCAGCAGCAGGTACAGGGGGCAAAACACTGAAGCTTTCTTT
.	.	TRBV2	TRBJ1-2	CASSKDLARRGYTF	TGTGCCAGCAGTAAAGACCTAGCAAGAAGGGGCTACACCTTC
TRBD1	.	TRBV9	TRBJ1-2	CASSGDRDREIYGYTF	TGTGCCAGCAGCGGGGACCGGGACAGGGAGATCTATGGCTACACCTTC
TRBD2	once	TRBV7-9	TRBJ2-7	CASSETGTSRYEQYF	TGTGCCAGCAGTGAGACCGGGACTAGCAGGTACGAGCAGTACTTC
.	.	TRBV9	TRBJ2-7	CASSPGLNYEQYF	TGTGCCAGCAGCCCTGGACTCAACTACGAGCAGTACTTC
.	.	TRBV10-1	TRBJ1-4	CASSPGGREEKLFF	TGCGCCAGCTCCCCCGGGGGGCGAGAGGAAAAACTGTTTTTT